The 29 T cell receptor beta chains in this list originate from one sample, sequenced in a study of cytomegalovirus exposure and HLA in healthy donors. Vbeta (60) and Jbeta (13) primers were used in the PCR. Only in-frame clones appear in the TCRdb table, and some are missing; sequencing was by immunoSEQ multiplex PCR. The data contain over 130,000 clones, roughly 80% of them singletons. The source material was PBMCs. The receptor source for this set is a female donor in good health and CMV-seronegative.

The J gene is TRBJ2-2, the V gene TRBV10-3; D perhaps matches TRBD1 (5 bases). The V gene lost 3 bases and the J gene lost 8 bases, with 10 bases spanning the gap. The CDR3 length is 13 residues. Germline loops: CDR1 ENHRY, CDR2 SYGVKD. Written as DNA, the CDR3 is TGTGCCATCAGTGATAGGGGCCTGGGGGAGCTGTTTTTT. The encoded protein is CAISDRGLGELFF.

The chain has TRBV19 and TRBJ1-5, with 9 nucleotides matching TRBD1. This CDR3 spans 13 amino acids. Per the germline V gene, CDR1 is LNHDA and CDR2 is SQIVND (reference sequence). V shed 6 bases, J shed 4 bases, and the junction held 1 base outside the gene matches. CDR3 in DNA: TGTGCCAGTAGGGACAGGGGAAATCAGCCCCAGCATTTT. This encodes CASRDRGNQPQHF.

The genes are TRBV5-1 and TRBJ2-7; 9 nucleotides align to TRBD1. The CDR3 is 16 residues long. Germline V gene data show CDR1 as SGHRS and CDR2 as YFSETQ. The junction had 10 bases not matched to a gene; V was cut back by 1 base and J by 5 bases. For the CDR3, the DNA is TGCGCCAGCAGCTTGAAAGCGGGACAGGGTGGCCACGAGCAGTACTTC. Residues: CASSLKAGQGGHEQYF.

The CDR3 sequence: CASLRDRDSAEAFF. CDR3 in DNA: TGTGCCAGCCTCAGGGACAGAGATAGCGCTGAAGCTTTCTTT. The chain carries TRBV27 and TRBJ1-1; 7 nucleotides match TRBD1. Per germline, CDR1 MNHEY and CDR2 SMNVEV (reference sequence). This CDR3 has 14 residues. Germline trimming cut 8 bases from V and 6 bases from J; bases unmatched to any gene: 12.

A note on this clone: One end of the junction is discordant with germline, which a read error may explain. This sequence joins TRBV11-2 and TRBJ1-4; D remains unclear. This CDR3 comprises 16 residues. Germline V gives CDR1 SGHAT, CDR2 FQNNGV. The DNA for the CDR3 is TGTGCCAGCACCTTACTGGAGGGAAGCTCGTATGAAAAACTGTTTTTT. It encodes CASTLLEGSSYEKLFF.

The rearrangement links TRBV19 to TRBJ2-7; TRBD1 agrees at 7 bases. This CDR3 is 15 amino acids long. CDR1 and CDR2 from the germline V gene are LNHDA and SQIVND (reference sequence). The V segment lost 5 bases and the J segment 2 bases; nucleotides outside the gene matches: 9. CDR3 amino acids: CASSVSGTAAYEQYF. CDR3 in DNA: TGTGCCAGTAGTGTCTCCGGGACAGCTGCCTACGAGCAGTACTTC.

This clone came up once. The rearrangement joins TRBV6-1 to TRBJ1-3; 10 bases fit TRBD1. This CDR3 spans 15 amino acids. With V trimmed by 8 bases and J by 3 bases, 7 bases remained unmatched. Germline-derived CDR1 and CDR2 are MNHNS and SASEGT. This chain's CDR3 is CASVPGQGYGNTIYF. CDR3 DNA: TGTGCCAGCGTCCCGGGACAGGGGTATGGAAACACCATATATTTT.

Concerning this clone itself: The CDR3 end shows no conserved phenylalanine or tryptophan, and so a read error is likely. The V and J genes are TRBV28 and TRBJ1-5, with D possibly matching TRBD1 (5 bases). Trimming took 4 bases from V and 4 from J, leaving 8 bases between them. Germline V gene sequence: CDR1 MDHEN, CDR2 SYDVKM. The CDR3 has 13 amino acids. CDR3 sequence: CASSWGGNQPQHV. DNA of the CDR3: TGTGCCAGCAGTTGGGGGGGGAATCAGCCCCAGCATGTT.

V usage is TRBV6-1 and J usage is TRBJ2-7, with D perhaps TRBD1 (6 bases). V gave up 6 bases and J gave up 0 bases, with 15 bases separating them. This CDR3 has 15 amino acids. CDR1 is MNHNS and CDR2 is SASEGT in the germline V gene. The CDR3 here is CASSLDSTSSYEQYF. The CDR3 DNA is TGTGCCAGCAGCCTGGACAGCACTAGCTCCTACGAGCAGTACTTC.

The CDR3 spells CASSRLGWGYTF. CDR3 nucleotide sequence: TGTGCCAGCAGCAGACTCGGTTGGGGCTACACCTTC. V gene TRBV27 combines with J gene TRBJ1-2; unclear D gene. Trimming removed 6 bases from V and 8 bases from J, with 13 bases in between. The CDR3 runs 12 residues. Germline V lookup: CDR1 MNHEY, CDR2 SMNVEV (reference sequence).

The sample holds one count of this clone. The genes are TRBV6-5 and TRBJ2-7; a weak D match, TRBD2 (6 bases). The germline gives CDR1 MNHEY, CDR2 SVGAGI. Trimming took 4 bases from V and 6 from J, leaving 7 bases between them. CDR3 size: 11 residues. CDR3 sequence (DNA): TGTGCCAGCAGTTCGGGACTCGAGCAGTACTTC. This translates into CASSSGLEQYF.

The V gene is TRBV28, the J gene TRBJ1-2, with D possibly matching TRBD1 (5 bases). The CDR3 runs to 14 residues. Germline CDR1 reads MDHEN; CDR2 reads SYDVKM. V lost 7 bases, J lost 6 bases, and 18 bases lay in between. The CDR3: CASTRRSQGDGYTF. Here the CDR3 DNA reads TGTGCCAGCACCCGAAGATCCCAGGGTGATGGCTACACCTTC.

This clone was seen once. The chain recombines TRBV27 with TRBJ2-7; maybe TRBD2 (5 bases). Per germline, CDR1 MNHEY and CDR2 SMNVEV (reference sequence). This CDR3 has 15 amino acids. Between the trimmed V and J ends, which lost 3 bases and 4 bases, there was a span of 16 bases. The CDR3 loop is CASSFGNPTPYEQYF. The CDR3 DNA follows: TGTGCCAGCAGTTTCGGGAACCCGACCCCGTACGAGCAGTACTTC.

Only one count was recorded for this clone. The chain combines TRBV10-3 with TRBJ1-2; D possibly corresponds to TRBD1 (6 bases). Trimming shortened V by 4 bases and J by 5 bases, and 11 bases separated the two germline ends. Germline V gene sequence: CDR1 ENHRY, CDR2 SYGVKD. The CDR3 contains 13 residues. The CDR3, as DNA: TGTGCCATCAGTGGAGGACAGCCTTATGGCTACACCTTC. This encodes CAISGGQPYGYTF.

V is TRBV28 and J is TRBJ1-1, with D unclear. The V gene's germline CDR1 is MDHEN and CDR2 SYDVKM. V lost 5 bases to trimming and J lost 0 bases, with 10 bases between them. The CDR3 is 14 amino acids. The CDR3 loop reads CASSLTRMNTEAFF. In DNA form, the CDR3 reads TGTGCCAGCAGTCTGACAAGAATGAACACTGAAGCTTTCTTT.

The chain employs TRBV19 and TRBJ1-2; TRBD1 might be the D (5 bases). This CDR3 comprises 14 residues. The V gene's germline CDR1 is LNHDA and CDR2 SQIVND (reference sequence). V lost 6 bases to trimming and J lost 5 bases, with 16 bases between them. CDR3 nucleotide sequence: TGTGCCAGTAGGGACCACAGGAGTGGGTATGGCTACACCTTC. Its protein is CASRDHRSGYGYTF.

The V call is TRBV6-6, the J call TRBJ1-5; the match to TRBD1 covers 7 bases. This CDR3 is built from 13 residues. V lost 6 bases, J lost 5 bases, and 4 bases stayed unmatched. Germline CDR1 MNHNY, CDR2 SVGAGI (reference sequence). In DNA form, the CDR3 reads TGTGCCAGCAGACGACAGGGTGATCAGCCCCAGCATTTT. Its translation is CASRRQGDQPQHF.

This sequence joins TRBV25-1 and TRBJ1-1; possible D gene TRBD1, 6 bases. V lost 4 bases to trimming and J lost 3 bases, with 24 bases between them. Germline values: CDR1 MGHDK, CDR2 SYGVNS. The CDR3 contains 18 residues. The CDR3 spells CASSAGPGGGRGDTEAFF. The CDR3 DNA reads as TGTGCCAGCAGTGCGGGTCCGGGCGGGGGGCGCGGTGACACTGAAGCTTTCTTT.

In its sample, this clone was seen a few times. The J gene is TRBJ2-2, the V gene TRBV5-1; no clear D gene. V shed 6 bases and J shed 1 base, with 16 bases lying between them. CDR3 length equals 16 residues. Germline CDR1 SGHRS, CDR2 YFSETQ. The CDR3 DNA follows: TGCGCCAGCACCCTATCATTCCAGGAGAACACCGGGGAGCTGTTTTTT. This gives the protein CASTLSFQENTGELFF.

This chain links TRBV2 with TRBJ1-3; TRBD1 might be the D (5 bases). The CDR3 length is 15 residues. With 4 bases removed from V and 0 bases from J, the gap between germline ends came to 10 bases. The V gene's germline CDR1 is SNHLY and CDR2 FYNNEI. For the CDR3, the DNA is TGTGCCAGCAGTGCCGACAGACACTCTGGAAACACCATATATTTT. This encodes CASSADRHSGNTIYF.

This chain uses TRBV28 with TRBJ2-7, with TRBD2 matching 10 bases. The CDR3 consists of 17 residues. V lost 4 bases to trimming and J lost 3 bases; unmatched junction nucleotides: 12. Germline CDR1 reads MDHEN; CDR2 reads SYDVKM. The CDR3 bases are TGTGCCAGCAGTTCCCCCGTAGCTAGCGGGAGTCTCTACGAGCAGTACTTC. Amino acids: CASSSPVASGSLYEQYF.

This clone is a singleton in its sample. The rearrangement links TRBV9 to TRBJ1-1; the D is unclear. V was trimmed by 0 bases and J by 7 bases, leaving 13 bases between them. Germline CDR1 SGDLS, CDR2 YYNGEE. The CDR3 consists of 14 residues. CDR3 in amino acids: CASSVGVAMVEAFF. CDR3 in DNA: TGTGCCAGCAGCGTAGGGGTAGCCATGGTTGAAGCTTTCTTT.

The rearrangement uses TRBV6-5 and TRBJ2-7; 9 bases fit TRBD1. The CDR3 is 14 amino acids. The germline V gene has CDR1 MNHEY and CDR2 SVGAGI. J gave up 3 bases and V 2 bases, and 2 bases lay outside the gene matches. CDR3 residues: CASSYVGQGYEQYF. DNA of the CDR3: TGTGCCAGCAGTTACGTGGGACAGGGCTACGAGCAGTACTTC.

In this sample, this clone turned up once. The J gene is TRBJ2-1, the V gene TRBV28, with 8 bases lining up with TRBD2. Trimming at V came to 6 bases and at J to 2 bases, leaving 6 bases not matched to a gene. The CDR3 loop spans 15 amino acids. Per the germline V gene, CDR1 is MDHEN and CDR2 is SYDVKM. CDR3 in amino acids: CASSQTSGPYNEQFF. The CDR3 DNA follows: TGTGCCAGCAGCCAAACTAGCGGCCCCTACAATGAGCAGTTCTTC.

This chain links TRBV7-9 with TRBJ2-5; D is possibly TRBD1 (6 bases). The CDR3 runs to 15 residues. The V gene lost 1 base and the J gene lost 1 base, with 10 bases spanning the gap. CDR1 and CDR2 from the germline V gene are SEHNR and FQNEAQ (reference sequence). The CDR3 region is CASSLVRGGQETQYF. The CDR3 nucleotides read TGTGCCAGCAGCTTAGTCAGAGGGGGCCAAGAGACCCAGTACTTC.

The CDR3 DNA reads TGTGCCAGCAGCCGTGGGACAGGGGGCCCAGAGACCCAGTACTTC. The encoded protein is CASSRGTGGPETQYF. V gene TRBV9 combines with J gene TRBJ2-5; TRBD1 matches at 12 bases. The V gene's germline CDR1 is SGDLS and CDR2 YYNGEE. After removal of 4 bases from V and 4 bases from J, the junction contained 5 bases not matched to a gene. This CDR3 contains 15 residues.

The chain joins TRBV9 to TRBJ1-2; the D is unclear. This CDR3 region has 14 residues. Germline CDR1 reads SGDLS; CDR2 reads YYNGEE. Trimming removed 2 bases from V and 3 bases from J, with 11 bases in between. CDR3 sequence reads: CASSVLVGDYGYTF. The CDR3 DNA follows: TGTGCCAGCAGCGTCTTAGTCGGTGACTATGGCTACACCTTC.

The CDR3 loop is CASSIGEGLRTEAFF. For the CDR3, the DNA is TGTGCCAGTAGTATAGGGGAGGGGCTTAGGACTGAAGCTTTCTTT. The J gene is TRBJ1-1, the V gene TRBV19; possibly TRBD1 for D (5 bases). The germline V gene encodes CDR1 LNHDA and CDR2 SQIVND (reference sequence). The CDR3 runs 15 residues. V dropped 1 base and J dropped 5 bases, with 14 bases sitting between them.

The chain couples TRBV30 to TRBJ1-2, with 7 nucleotides matching TRBD1. This CDR3 comprises 14 residues. The V and J ends lost 7 bases and 3 bases, in that order; junction bases with no gene match: 11. Germline V lookup: CDR1 GTSNPN, CDR2 SVGIG (reference sequence). CDR3 amino acids: CAYFGTEIHYGYTF. The CDR3 nucleotides read TGTGCCTACTTCGGGACAGAGATACACTATGGCTACACCTTC.